The 8 T cell receptor beta chains below come from one sample, sequenced in a study of CD8+CD57+ T cells in acquired aplastic anemia (dated by TCRdb to the late 2010s). Patients chosen for sequencing had shown expansion of CD8+CD57+ cells by flow cytometry. Sequencing relied on an Illumina HiSeq 2000. Genomic DNA was used as template for profiling of TCR beta VDJ combinations and CDR3 sequences. TCRdb trimmed public reads at Q25 via fastp, called clones via MiXCR and kept in-frame beta chains. A single entry per CDR3 protein holds the most common genes and DNA from its merged rows. This sample holds approximately 470,000 distinct CDR3 sequences; around 32% were observed only once. Of the sample, nearly 0.85% is held by the ten largest clones. The specimen was sorted CD4+, CD8+, or CD8+CD57+ T cells (not recorded which) from PBMCs. The receptors stem from a human donor with aplastic anemia.

The chain is built from TRBV2 and TRBJ2-3; 7 positions agree with TRBD2. Germline trimming cut 8 bases from V and 3 bases from J; bases unmatched to any gene: 11. The germline V gene has CDR1 SNHLY and CDR2 FYNNEI. CDR3 length: 15 residues. The CDR3: CASGGVAGWTDTQYF. CDR3 DNA sequence: TGTGCCAGCGGGGGGGTCGCGGGGTGGACAGATACGCAGTATTTT.

This clonotype occurred many times. The gene calls are TRBV5-5 and TRBJ2-7; D possibly corresponds to TRBD1 (6 bases). The CDR3 is 14 amino acids. CDR1 and CDR2 from the germline V gene are SGHKS and YYEKEE (reference sequence). V shed 0 bases and J shed 4 bases, with 11 bases lying between them. The CDR3 nucleotides read TGTGCCAGCAGCTTGGTGGGGGCCGGGTACGAGCAGTACTTC. Translated, it gives CASSLVGAGYEQYF. Looking up the rest from reference TRBV5-5 and TRBJ2-7 gives the full variable domain: DAGVTQSPTHLIKTRGQQVTLRCSPISGHKSVSWYQQVLGQGPQFIFQYYEKEERGRGNFPDRFSARQFPNYSSELNVNALLLGDSALYLCASSLVGAGYEQYFGPGTRLTVT.

The rearrangement links TRBV29-1 to TRBJ2-7; 7 bases fit TRBD2. CDR1 and CDR2 (germline): SQVTM, ANQGSEA. V was clipped by 8 bases and J by 6 bases; unmatched bases: 13. The CDR3 contains 13 residues. In DNA, the CDR3 is TGCAGCAGTGAGACTAGCCGCCGGGGCGAGCAGTACTTC. This codes for CSSETSRRGEQYF.

This clonotype was seen ten or more times. This rearrangement joins TRBV12-3 or TRBV12-4 to TRBJ1-2, with D hard to call. The V gene lost 6 bases and the J gene lost 4 bases, with 9 bases spanning the gap. The CDR3 is made up of 12 amino acids. The CDR3 spells CASSLGSYGYTF. The DNA of the CDR3 is TGTGCCAGCAGCCTAGGGTCCTATGGCTACACCTTC.

This clonotype appeared many times. The V gene is TRBV20-1, the J gene TRBJ2-7; 9 bases match TRBD2. The germline gives CDR1 DFQATT, CDR2 SNEGSKA (reference sequence). Trimming took 3 bases from V and 6 from J; bases not matched to a gene: 6. CDR3 size: 13 residues. Here the CDR3 DNA reads TGCAGTGCTAGGGATGGCGGGAGGGGCGAGCAGTACTTC. It encodes CSARDGGRGEQYF.

Many counts were recorded for this clonotype. The rearrangement uses TRBV19 and TRBJ2-7; D possibly corresponds to TRBD1 (6 bases). V lost 3 bases, J lost 6 bases, and 9 bases lay in between. CDR1 and CDR2 (germline): LNHDA, SQIVND (reference sequence). There are 12 residues in the CDR3. The CDR3 loop is CASSIGGSEQYF. The CDR3 DNA follows: TGTGCCAGTAGTATTGGGGGCAGCGAGCAGTACTTC.

This clonotype occurred a few times. The chain uses TRBV14 and TRBJ2-3; 9 bases agree with TRBD2. The CDR3 covers 18 residues. Germline CDR1 is SGHDN and CDR2 is FVKESK. The trim removed 0 bases at V and 4 bases at J, leaving 11 bases unmatched. The CDR3 sequence is CASSQDRASGMGPDTQYF. For the CDR3, the DNA is TGTGCCAGCAGCCAAGATAGGGCTAGCGGGATGGGCCCAGATACGCAGTATTTT.

This clonotype was counted ten times or more. The genes are TRBV29-1 and TRBJ1-1, with D uncertain. Trimming pared 5 bases from V and 8 bases from J, leaving 12 bases between. CDR1 and CDR2 from the germline V gene are SQVTM and ANQGSEA. The CDR3 extends over 11 amino acids. The CDR3 is CSVQYISEAFF. CDR3 coding DNA: TGCAGCGTTCAATACATATCGGAAGCTTTCTTT.